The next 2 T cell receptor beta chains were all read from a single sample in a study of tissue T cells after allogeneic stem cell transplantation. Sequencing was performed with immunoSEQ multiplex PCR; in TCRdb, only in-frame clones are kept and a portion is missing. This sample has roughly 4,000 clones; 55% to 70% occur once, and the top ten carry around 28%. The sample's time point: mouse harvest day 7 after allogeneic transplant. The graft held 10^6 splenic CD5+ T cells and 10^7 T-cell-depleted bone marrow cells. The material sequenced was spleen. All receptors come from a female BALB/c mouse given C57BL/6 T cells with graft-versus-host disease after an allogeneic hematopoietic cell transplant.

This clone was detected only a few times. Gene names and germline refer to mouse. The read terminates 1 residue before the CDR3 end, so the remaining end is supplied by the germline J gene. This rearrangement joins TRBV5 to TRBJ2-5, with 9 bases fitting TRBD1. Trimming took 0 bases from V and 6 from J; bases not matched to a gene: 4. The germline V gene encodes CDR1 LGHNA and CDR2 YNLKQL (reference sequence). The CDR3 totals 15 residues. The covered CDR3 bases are TGTGCCAGCAGCCAAGATGGGACAGGGATGGACACCCAGTAC. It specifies CASSQDGTGMDTQY. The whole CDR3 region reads CASSQDGTGMDTQYF.

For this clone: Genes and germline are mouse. This CDR3 reads CASSPVAGGGAEQFF. The CDR3 bases that were read are TGTGCCAGCAGTCCCGTGGCTGGGGGGGGAGCTGAGCAGTTC. The chain joins TRBV13-3 to TRBJ2-1; 9 nucleotides match TRBD2. The read stops 1 residue short of the end of the CDR3; the missing end is completed from the germline J gene. The junction had 9 bases not matched to a gene; V was cut back by 4 bases and J by 7 bases. From germline, CDR1 is NNHDY and CDR2 SYVADS. This CDR3 is built from 15 residues.